The rows below give T cell receptor beta chains drawn from one sample of a study of shared clonotypes between healthy human individuals. Profiled with immunoSEQ multiplex PCR; TCRdb holds only in-frame clones, not every one. The table lists about 2.4 million clones, under 95% of them singletons. Material: naive CD4+ T cells from PBMCs. The receptors shown here come from a man in his late teens or twenties in good health. Some clones in this sample may be carry-over from other donors' samples. Both conserved end residues are part of each CDR3. Fields, in order: clone size, V gene, J gene, D gene, CDR3 protein, CDR3 DNA. The D gene is left open where the match is weak. Clone size appears in some rows only: once, few, many, or a class for an expanded clone.

.	TRBV7-9	TRBJ2-7	TRBD1	CASSFLYGTGDYEQYF	TGTGCCAGCAGCTTTTTGTACGGGACAGGGGACTACGAGCAGTACTTC
.	TRBV18	TRBJ2-2	TRBD2	CASSPGGRATTGELFF	TGTGCCAGCTCACCAGGCGGGAGGGCCACAACCGGGGAGCTGTTTTTT
.	TRBV6-5	TRBJ1-2	TRBD1	CASRWKTGANYGYTF	TGTGCCAGCAGATGGAAGACAGGGGCGAACTATGGCTACACCTTC
once	TRBV5-1	TRBJ2-5	TRBD2	CASSWGTSGANQETQYF	TGCGCCAGCAGCTGGGGGACTAGCGGGGCGAACCAAGAGACCCAGTACTTC
once	TRBV5-4	TRBJ2-5	.	CASSSSGVQETQYF	TGTGCCAGCAGCTCCAGCGGAGTCCAAGAGACCCAGTACTTC
once	TRBV18	TRBJ1-2	.	CASRSLTYYGYTF	TGTGCCAGTCGTTCTCTTACTTACTATGGCTACACCTTC
.	TRBV18	TRBJ2-1	.	CASSPLGGSYNEQFF	TGTGCCAGCTCACCGCTAGGGGGCTCCTACAATGAGCAGTTCTTC
.	TRBV19	TRBJ1-4	.	CASSVWRGTNEKLFF	TGTGCCAGTAGCGTATGGCGAGGAACTAATGAAAAACTGTTTTTT
.	TRBV6-6	TRBJ2-7	.	CASSYDSRYEQYF	TGTGCCAGCAGTTACGACTCCCGTTACGAGCAGTACTTC
.	TRBV6-5	TRBJ2-2	.	CASSYLAPNTGELFF	TGTGCCAGCAGTTACCTGGCCCCGAACACCGGGGAGCTGTTTTTT
.	TRBV9	TRBJ2-2	.	CASSVRKTGELFF	TGTGCCAGCAGCGTACGGAAGACCGGGGAGCTGTTTTTT
.	TRBV2	TRBJ1-2	TRBD1	CASSGGQGIVYGYTF	TGTGCCAGCAGTGGGGGACAGGGAATCGTATATGGCTACACCTTC
.	TRBV5-1	TRBJ2-1	TRBD2	CASRLGLAGGPSYNEQFF	TGCGCCAGCAGATTGGGACTAGCGGGAGGTCCTTCCTACAATGAGCAGTTCTTC
.	TRBV28	TRBJ1-5	.	CASSPGGVSNQPQHF	TGTGCCAGCAGCCCAGGCGGGGTTAGCAATCAGCCCCAGCATTTT
.	TRBV7-2	TRBJ2-3	TRBD2	CASIPAGSGRAGTDTQYF	TGTGCCAGCATCCCGGCCGGAAGCGGGAGGGCCGGCACAGATACGCAGTATTTT
once	TRBV4-1	TRBJ1-5	.	CASSRRPGEGYSNQPQHF	TGCGCCAGCAGCCGGCGACCTGGAGAAGGGTATAGCAATCAGCCCCAGCATTTT
.	TRBV5-1	TRBJ1-5	.	CASSNDPVERSNQPQHF	TGCGCCAGCAGCAATGATCCAGTGGAGCGTAGCAATCAGCCCCAGCATTTT
.	TRBV5-1	TRBJ2-7	TRBD1	CASSSSAGTGGGEQYF	TGCGCCAGCAGCTCGAGCGCCGGGACAGGGGGCGGGGAGCAGTACTTC
.	TRBV28	TRBJ1-5	.	CASSRPGYNQPQHF	TGTGCCAGCAGCCGACCAGGTTACAATCAGCCCCAGCATTTT
.	TRBV28	TRBJ2-3	TRBD2	CASSPEGLAGDTQYF	TGTGCCAGCAGTCCCGAGGGGCTAGCGGGAGATACGCAGTATTTT
.	TRBV2	TRBJ2-7	.	CASSGGMGVSYEQYF	TGTGCCAGCAGTGGGGGGATGGGGGTCTCCTACGAGCAGTACTTC
.	TRBV19	TRBJ2-5	.	CASSIKLARETQYF	TGTGCCAGTAGTATCAAATTAGCACGGGAGACCCAGTACTTC
.	TRBV30	TRBJ1-2	.	CAWTRQGRAYNGYTF	TGTGCCTGGACCCGTCAGGGGCGCGCCTATAATGGCTACACCTTC
.	TRBV4-1	TRBJ2-2	TRBD2	CASSHGLAGLNTGELFF	TGCGCCAGCAGCCACGGACTAGCGGGATTAAACACCGGGGAGCTGTTTTTT
few	TRBV28	TRBJ1-4	.	CASSSTGRANEKLFF	TGTGCCAGCAGTTCCACAGGGAGGGCTAATGAAAAACTGTTTTTT
.	TRBV7-9	TRBJ2-1	TRBD2	CASSLRGRENEQFF	TGTGCCAGCAGCTTACGCGGGAGGGAGAATGAGCAGTTCTTC
once	TRBV5-4	TRBJ1-5	.	CASSLGGTSNQPQHF	TGTGCCAGCAGCTTGGGTGGGACCAGCAATCAGCCCCAGCATTTT
.	TRBV9	TRBJ1-3	.	CASSPRYGSGNTIYF	TGTGCCAGCAGCCCCCGGTATGGCTCTGGAAACACCATATATTTT
.	TRBV6-5	TRBJ2-7	.	CASSVRGVGEQYF	TGTGCCAGCAGTGTCAGGGGAGTAGGGGAGCAGTACTTC
.	TRBV14	TRBJ2-5	.	CASSPLGAGETQYF	TGTGCCAGCAGCCCCCTGGGGGCAGGGGAGACCCAGTACTTC
.	TRBV7-9	TRBJ2-3	.	CASGEPSTDTQYF	TGTGCCAGCGGTGAGCCCTCCACAGATACGCAGTATTTT
once	TRBV11-3	TRBJ2-5	.	CASSPPGTGETQYF	TGTGCCAGCAGCCCCCCGGGGACCGGAGAGACCCAGTACTTC
.	TRBV4-1	TRBJ1-4	.	CASSQDSDDGEKLFF	TGCGCCAGCAGCCAAGATTCCGACGACGGTGAAAAACTGTTTTTT
.	TRBV30	TRBJ2-2	.	CAWTENTGELFF	TGTGCCTGGACCGAAAACACCGGGGAGCTGTTTTTT
.	TRBV30	TRBJ1-2	TRBD1	CAWLPGQLNYGYTF	TGTGCCTGGCTCCCGGGACAGCTGAACTATGGCTACACCTTC
few	TRBV4-1	TRBJ1-5	.	CASGPGHTNQPQHF	TGCGCCAGCGGGCCGGGACACACAAATCAGCCCCAGCATTTT
.	TRBV7-2	TRBJ2-7	TRBD1	CASSLTLGTGVYEQYF	TGTGCCAGCAGCTTAACTTTGGGGACAGGGGTTTACGAGCAGTACTTC
.	TRBV10-1	TRBJ2-3	.	CASSEAQGSVTQYF	TGCGCCAGCAGTGAGGCCCAGGGATCGGTTACGCAGTATTTT
.	TRBV15	TRBJ2-3	.	CATSVRTDTQYF	TGTGCCACCAGCGTACGCACAGATACGCAGTATTTT
once	TRBV27	TRBJ2-1	TRBD2	CASSLKLAGTGEQFF	TGTGCCAGCAGTTTGAAACTAGCGGGGACAGGTGAGCAGTTCTTC
.	TRBV6-5	TRBJ1-1	.	CASIVAPSNTEAFF	TGTGCCAGCATTGTAGCCCCCTCTAACACTGAAGCTTTCTTT
.	TRBV2	TRBJ2-4	.	CASSERSLAKNIQYF	TGTGCCAGCAGTGAGAGGAGCTTAGCCAAAAACATTCAGTACTTC
.	TRBV28	TRBJ2-3	.	CASSQKFTDTQYF	TGTGCCAGCAGCCAGAAATTCACAGATACGCAGTATTTT
.	TRBV19	TRBJ1-5	.	CASRIRGGWDQPQHF	TGTGCCAGTAGGATCCGAGGAGGTTGGGATCAGCCCCAGCATTTT
once	TRBV7-2	TRBJ2-1	TRBD2	CASSLPGLAVSSYNEQFF	TGTGCCAGCAGCTTGCCGGGACTAGCGGTATCCTCCTACAATGAGCAGTTCTTC
.	TRBV2	TRBJ1-5	.	CASSDALTGYQPQHF	TGTGCCAGCAGTGACGCCTTAACAGGGTATCAGCCCCAGCATTTT
.	TRBV11-1	TRBJ2-7	.	CASSLAWRDTWQYF	TGTGCCAGCAGCTTAGCGTGGCGCGATACTTGGCAGTACTTC
.	TRBV2	TRBJ2-5	TRBD2	CASSKRPGEGQTQYF	TGTGCCAGCAGTAAAAGACCTGGGGAGGGACAGACCCAGTACTTC
few	TRBV28	TRBJ1-1	.	CASRMTEAFF	TGTGCCAGCAGGATGACTGAAGCTTTCTTT
.	TRBV14	TRBJ2-1	TRBD1	CASSPQGAHDNEQFF	TGTGCCAGCAGCCCACAGGGGGCCCACGACAATGAGCAGTTCTTC
.	TRBV7-2	TRBJ1-2	.	CASSVDSLYGYTF	TGTGCCAGCAGCGTGGACAGCCTCTATGGCTACACCTTC
.	TRBV7-2	TRBJ2-1	.	CASSPDRSREEFF	TGTGCCAGCAGCCCCGATCGGAGTCGAGAGGAGTTCTTC
.	TRBV4-3	TRBJ2-7	TRBD1	CASSQDDRASYEQYF	TGCGCCAGCAGCCAAGATGACAGGGCGTCCTACGAGCAGTACTTC
.	TRBV5-1	TRBJ2-1	TRBD1	CASSNRGYNEQFF	TGCGCCAGCAGTAACAGGGGTTACAATGAGCAGTTCTTC
.	TRBV13	TRBJ1-1	.	CASSPMGGPTNTEAFF	TGTGCCAGCAGTCCAATGGGGGGGCCGACGAACACTGAAGCTTTCTTT
.	TRBV6-1	TRBJ2-2	.	CASSEIQNTGELFF	TGTGCCAGCAGTGAAATACAGAACACCGGGGAGCTGTTTTTT